Below are 17 T cell receptor beta chains sequenced from a single sample in a study of blood T cell repertoires in COVID-19. TCRdb's table, derived via immunoSEQ multiplex PCR, lists solely in-frame clones and lacks some. Of a few hundred thousand clones detected, roughly 86% appear once; the ten largest clones hold around 7.3%. The sample consisted of peripheral blood. The receptors derive from a woman aged 70-85 years with active or convalescent COVID-19.

The chain carries TRBV3-1 (or the pseudogene TRBV3-2) and TRBJ1-2; 9 bases fit TRBD1. The length of the CDR3 is 15 residues. V shed 6 bases and J 7 bases; nucleotides not matched to a gene: 12. Germline V gene lookup returns CDR1 LGHDT and CDR2 YNNKEL (reference sequence). The DNA for the CDR3 is TGTGCCAGCAGTCCTGGGACAGGGAGAGGATCTGGCTACACCTTC. Protein product: CASSPGTGRGSGYTF.

A word on this clone: Other DNA variants within this sample encode the same CDR3. V is TRBV7-2 and J is TRBJ2-7, with TRBD1 as a possible D gene (6 bases). Per germline, CDR1 SGHTA and CDR2 FQGNSA. This CDR3 is 13 amino acids long. Trimming removed 2 bases from V and 6 bases from J, with 11 bases in between. CDR3 DNA sequence: TGTGCCAGCAGCTTAAGGACAGTCCCCGAGCAGTACTTC. This gives the protein CASSLRTVPEQYF.

The chain combines TRBV9 with TRBJ1-1; D is unresolved. Germline CDR1 is SGDLS and CDR2 is YYNGEE. V shed 0 bases and J shed 1 base, with 10 bases lying between them. The CDR3 length is 15 residues. This CDR3 reads CASSVEARGNTEAFF. CDR3 bases: TGTGCCAGCAGCGTAGAAGCCAGAGGGAACACTGAAGCTTTCTTT.

The gene calls are TRBV11-3 and TRBJ2-3; D possibly corresponds to TRBD2 (6 bases). Germline loops: CDR1 SGHNT, CDR2 YENEEA. V was clipped by 1 base and J by 4 bases, with 15 bases between them. The CDR3 covers 16 residues. The CDR3 DNA reads as TGTGCCAGCAGCTTAGTTTTCGGGGGAGGCGCAGATACGCAGTATTTT. It codes for CASSLVFGGGADTQYF.

The chain couples TRBV3-1 (or the pseudogene TRBV3-2) to TRBJ1-4; D unresolved. Trimming shortened V by 4 bases and J by 7 bases, and 10 bases separated the two germline ends. This CDR3 has 13 residues. CDR1 and CDR2 from the germline V gene are LGHDT and YNNKEL (reference sequence). The CDR3 nucleotides are TGTGCCAGCAGCCCAATCCAGCGTGAAAAACTGTTTTTT. Translating gives CASSPIQREKLFF.

This chain joins TRBV19 and TRBJ1-5, with 7 nucleotides matching TRBD1. The germline CDR1 and CDR2 sequences are LNHDA and SQIVND (reference sequence). CDR3 length: 14 amino acids. The ends lost 3 bases at V and 6 bases at J; junction bases unmatched: 5. The CDR3 loop is CASSIGQVFQPQHF. The CDR3 region has the DNA TGTGCCAGTAGTATCGGACAGGTTTTTCAGCCCCAGCATTTT.

The chain is built from TRBV27 and TRBJ1-2, with 8 bases identical to TRBD1. CDR3 length: 13 residues. Looked up from germline, CDR1 is MNHEY and CDR2 is SMNVEV (reference sequence). V was pared by 6 bases and J by 8 bases, with 8 bases of the junction left unmatched. CDR3 sequence reads: CASRRTGSEGYTF. CDR3 DNA sequence: TGTGCCAGCAGGAGGACAGGGTCCGAGGGCTACACCTTC.

The chain is built from TRBV6-1 and TRBJ1-4; D is ambiguous. CDR1 is MNHNS and CDR2 is SASEGT in the germline V gene. The CDR3 has 13 amino acids. Trimming cost V 2 bases and J 4 bases, with 5 bases left between them. As DNA, the CDR3 is TGTGCCAGCAGTGAACCCGTTAATGAAAAACTGTTTTTT. Amino acids: CASSEPVNEKLFF.

The chain is built from TRBV18 and TRBJ1-1; tentative D call: TRBD1 (6 bases). V was shortened by 4 bases and J by 11 bases, with 14 bases between the two germline ends. This CDR3 is 12 amino acids long. Germline V gene data show CDR1 as KGHSH and CDR2 as LQKENI. CDR3 coding DNA: TGTGCCAGCTCACTCACAGCGGGGGCCGCTTTCTTT. It yields the protein CASSLTAGAAFF.

The chain joins TRBV7-9 to TRBJ2-7, with 8 positions matching TRBD1. The J segment lost 5 bases and the V segment lost 5 bases, leaving 11 bases of the junction unmatched. Germline CDR1 and CDR2: SEHNR and FQNEAQ (reference sequence). The CDR3 extends over 15 amino acids. This CDR3 is CASSPGTGPRDEQYF. DNA of the CDR3: TGTGCCAGCAGCCCGGGGACAGGACCCCGGGACGAGCAGTACTTC.

V usage is TRBV20-1 and J usage is TRBJ1-4; no firm D call. The CDR3 length is 16 residues. From germline, CDR1 is DFQATT and CDR2 SNEGSKA (reference sequence). Trimming cost V 3 bases and J 13 bases, with 27 bases left between them. The CDR3 spells CSASFDLGSLKKGLFF. The CDR3 coding sequence is TGCAGTGCTAGTTTCGATTTGGGCAGCCTGAAAAAAGGACTGTTTTTT.

This sequence joins TRBV19 and TRBJ1-2; TRBD1 is a possible D gene (6 bases). Germline V CDR1 and CDR2: LNHDA, SQIVND (reference sequence). The V end lost 8 bases, the J end lost 9 bases, and 10 bases lay between the germline ends. CDR3 size: 10 residues. Here the CDR3 DNA reads TGTGCCAGTTACAGGGAGCGCTACACCTTC. This gives the protein CASYRERYTF. Full variable domain (missing parts from reference TRBV19 and TRBJ1-2): DGGITQSPKYLFRKEGQNVTLSCEQNLNHDAMYWYRQDPGQGLRLIYYSQIVNDFQKGDIAEGYSVSREKKESFPLTVTSAQKNPTAFYLCASYRERYTFGSGTRLTVV.

The chain recombines TRBV7-2 with TRBJ1-1; D is ambiguous. Germline V CDR1 and CDR2: SGHTA, FQGNSA. The CDR3 covers 13 residues. Trimming took off 6 bases at V and 3 bases at J, with 11 bases between the two ends. The CDR3 spells CASRTDPYTEAFF. CDR3 sequence (DNA): TGTGCCAGCAGAACAGACCCTTACACTGAAGCTTTCTTT.

This clone has only one observation. The CDR3 reads CASGGQVTQPQHF. DNA for the CDR3: TGTGCCAGTGGGGGACAGGTCACCCAGCCCCAGCATTTT. V gene TRBV18 combines with J gene TRBJ1-5; TRBD1 matches at 8 bases. Germline-derived CDR1 and CDR2 are KGHSH and LQKENI. The CDR3 sequence is 13 residues long. J gave up 7 bases and V 9 bases, and 8 bases lay outside the gene matches.

A single count supports this clone. This sequence joins TRBV19 and TRBJ1-1, with TRBD1 matching over 7 bases. CDR3 length: 14 residues. Germline-derived CDR1 and CDR2 are LNHDA and SQIVND (reference sequence). The ends lost 5 bases at V and 1 base at J; junction bases unmatched: 4. This CDR3 reads CASSPQGGNTEAFF. CDR3 DNA: TGTGCCAGTAGTCCGCAGGGGGGGAACACTGAAGCTTTCTTT.

In its sample, this clone was seen once. The genes are TRBV7-9 and TRBJ1-4, with D possibly being TRBD1 (6 bases). This CDR3 spans 15 amino acids. In germline, CDR1 is SEHNR, CDR2 FQNEAQ (reference sequence). The ends were cut back, 5 bases at V and 2 bases at J, with 12 bases in the middle. DNA for the CDR3: TGTGCCAGCAGCCTCTCAAGGGGGACTAATGAAAAACTGTTTTTT. It specifies CASSLSRGTNEKLFF.

The chain combines TRBV6-6 with TRBJ1-1; D gene unclear. CDR3 size: 16 residues. Looked up from germline, CDR1 is MNHNY and CDR2 is SVGAGI (reference sequence). The ends were cut back, 2 bases at V and 0 bases at J, with 13 bases in the middle. DNA for the CDR3: TGTGCCAGCAGTTACCCAGTCGCAGGTTTGAACACTGAAGCTTTCTTT. Encoded protein: CASSYPVAGLNTEAFF.